This T cell receptor beta chain was recovered during a study of OX40 agonist ivuxolimab in advanced cancers. About the study: The study treated patients with ivuxolimab, an agonistic anti-OX40 (CD134) antibody. Patient treatment consisted of intravenous ivuxolimab administration every 2 weeks at 0.01 to 10 mg/kg.

As to this clone: The antigen remains unidentified.

Germline trimming cut 3 bases from V and 2 bases from J; bases unmatched to any gene: 4. The germline CDR1 and CDR2 sequences are LNHDA and SQIVND (reference sequence). This CDR3 contains 15 residues. Collection of blood occurred at baseline, at cycle 4 day 1, and at cycle 7 day 1. Produced via immunoSEQ multiplex PCR; TCRdb's table is partial and in-frame only. The top ten clones hold more than 0.25% of a sample with some 85,000 clones, about 88% of them seen once. The study's findings and limits: More expanded clones were found, on average, in CD8+ than in CD4+ T cells.

The J gene is TRBJ2-3, the V gene TRBV19; 8 bases map to TRBD2. This sample comprised CD4+ or CD8+ T cells sorted from blood, obtained in a trial of the OX40 agonist ivuxolimab. The sequence was collected from an adult with an advanced solid tumor such as melanoma, head and neck, liver or kidney cancer. The DNA for the CDR3 is TGTGCCAGTAGTATCGGCGGGGGGAACACAGATACGCAGTATTTT. Its protein product is CASSIGGGNTDTQYF. Using reference TRBV19 and TRBJ2-3 for the parts outside the CDR3, the full variable domain is DGGITQSPKYLFRKEGQNVTLSCEQNLNHDAMYWYRQDPGQGLRLIYYSQIVNDFQKGDIAEGYSVSREKKESFPLTVTSAQKNPTAFYLCASSIGGGNTDTQYFGPGTRLTVL.